The next 15 T cell receptor beta chains were all read from a single sample in a study of blood T cells in healthy people across ages. Primers used in a second PCR of roughly 6 to 11 cycles were a sample-barcoded 5' primer and a J-beta primer mix. Using its own MiXCR run on the 5' RACE reads, TCRdb lists one record per CDR3 protein. The sample shows approximately 800,000 distinct CDR3 sequences, around two thirds of them seen only once. The sequencing input was blood. These receptors all stem from a man younger than 40 in good health.

V is TRBV14 and J is TRBJ1-4; D ambiguous. Germline CDR1 and CDR2: SGHDN and FVKESK. The V gene lost 1 base and the J gene lost 11 bases, with 11 bases spanning the gap. This CDR3 is 13 amino acids long. CDR3 sequence: CASSQVRTRKLFF. CDR3 nucleotide sequence: TGTGCCAGCAGCCAAGTAAGGACTAGGAAACTGTTTTTT.

This clonotype was found once. The chain combines TRBV29-1 with TRBJ2-7, with D perhaps TRBD2 (6 bases). The end of the DNA aligns better with TRBJ2-5, so the J call may be wrong. The germline V gene has CDR1 SQVTM and CDR2 ANQGSEA. This CDR3 contains 13 residues. The CDR3 here is CSANGGMEETQYF. The CDR3 nucleotides read TGCAGCGCGAATGGAGGGATGGAGGAGACCCAGTACTTC.

V is TRBV27 and J is TRBJ2-1; TRBD1 or TRBD2 may be the D gene (5 bases each). V was trimmed by 8 bases and J by 3 bases, leaving 14 bases between them. Per the germline V gene, CDR1 is MNHEY and CDR2 is SMNVEV (reference sequence). The CDR3 sequence is 14 residues long. The CDR3 nucleotides read TGTGCCAGCTCCAACGGGGCGAGCTACAATGAGCAGTTCTTC. Amino acids: CASSNGASYNEQFF.

In its sample, this clonotype was seen a few times. CDR3 loop: CASSHVLMETQYF. The DNA of the CDR3 is TGTGCCAGCAGTCATGTGCTGATGGAGACCCAGTACTTC. V and J are TRBV6-6 and TRBJ2-5, with D uncertain. Germline CDR1 reads MNHNY; CDR2 reads SVGAGI (reference sequence). Trimming cost V 5 bases and J 5 bases, with 12 bases left between them. This CDR3 is built from 13 residues.

This clonotype was seen once. The rearrangement links TRBV4-1 to TRBJ2-1, with D possibly being TRBD2 (6 bases). Germline CDR1 and CDR2: MGHRA and YSYEKL. V shed 3 bases and J shed 2 bases, with 20 bases lying between them. The length of the CDR3 is 18 residues. CDR3 sequence reads: CASSHPWGDSEPYNEQFF. As DNA, the CDR3 is TGCGCCAGCAGCCACCCCTGGGGGGACTCGGAGCCCTACAATGAGCAGTTCTTC.

With regard to this clonotype: A read error may be the cause here, since a much bigger clone is one base away. V usage is TRBV5-5 and J usage is TRBJ2-7; no clear D gene. The CDR3 is 12 amino acids. CDR1 and CDR2 (germline): SGHKS, YYEKEE (reference sequence). With 0 bases removed from V and 7 bases from J, the gap between germline ends came to 8 bases. The CDR3 is CASSLASNEQYF. CDR3 bases: TGTGCCAGCAGCTTGGCCAGCAATGAGCAGTACTTC. Full variable domain (outside the CDR3, taken from reference TRBV5-5 and TRBJ2-7): DAGVTQSPTHLIKTRGQQVTLRCSPISGHKSVSWYQQVLGQGPQFIFQYYEKEERGRGNFPDRFSARQFPNYSSELNVNALLLGDSALYLCASSLASNEQYFGPGTRLTVT.

The chain has TRBV27 and TRBJ2-4; a weak D match, TRBD2 (5 bases). Germline loops: CDR1 MNHEY, CDR2 SMNVEV (reference sequence). This CDR3 is built from 14 residues. The V gene lost 0 bases and the J gene lost 6 bases, with 9 bases spanning the gap. The CDR3, as DNA: TGTGCCAGCAGTTTATCGAGAGGGATAAACATTCAGTACTTC. Translated, it gives CASSLSRGINIQYF.

The chain has TRBV2 and TRBJ1-2; TRBD1 might be the D (6 bases). The CDR3 covers 12 residues. The germline CDR1 and CDR2 sequences are SNHLY and FYNNEI. V was trimmed by 7 bases and J by 1 base, leaving 7 bases between them. The CDR3 is CASTDSNYGYTF. In DNA, the CDR3 is TGTGCCAGCACGGACAGTAACTATGGCTACACCTTC.

Of note for this clonotype: A read error is possible here, since a much larger clone lies one base away. CDR3 nucleotides: TGTGCCAGCAGTGACTCGGGGGAGCGGCTAATTCAAGTGACCCAGTACTTC. It encodes CASSDSGERLIQVTQYF. V is TRBV6-4 and J is TRBJ2-5, with D perhaps assigned TRBD1 or TRBD2 (5 bases each). This CDR3 is 17 amino acids long. CDR1 and CDR2 (germline): MRHNA, SNTAGT.

This clonotype was observed a handful of times. The genes are TRBV7-3 and TRBJ2-5; D call uncertain. Trimming removed 5 bases from V and 1 base from J, with 11 bases in between. This CDR3 contains 14 residues. Germline V gene sequence: CDR1 SGHTA, CDR2 FQGTGA. CDR3 region: CASSATALQETQYF. The CDR3 DNA follows: TGTGCCAGCAGCGCCACGGCTCTCCAAGAGACCCAGTACTTC.

This clonotype turned up a few times. The V gene is TRBV13, the J gene TRBJ2-7, with 10 bases lining up with TRBD2. V was pared by 5 bases and J by 1 base, with 11 bases of the junction left unmatched. Germline CDR1 and CDR2: PRHDT and FYEKMQ (reference sequence). The CDR3 is made up of 17 amino acids. CDR3 coding DNA: TGTGCCAGCAGCGCGCCCCGGGGACTAGCGCTATCCTACGAGCAGTACTTC. It encodes CASSAPRGLALSYEQYF.

This clonotype was observed at least ten times. This chain joins TRBV9 and TRBJ2-3; 9 nucleotides match TRBD2. This CDR3 has 15 amino acids. The V gene's germline CDR1 is SGDLS and CDR2 YYNGEE. With V trimmed by 0 bases and J by 8 bases, 7 bases remained unmatched. The CDR3 protein is CASSVGHERGATQYF. CDR3 coding DNA: TGTGCCAGCAGCGTAGGTCATGAGCGGGGGGCTACGCAGTATTTT.

This clonotype has more than one count but fewer than ten. V usage is TRBV29-1 and J usage is TRBJ2-5, with 9 bases matching TRBD2. CDR1 is SQVTM and CDR2 is ANQGSEA in the germline V gene. The length of the CDR3 is 16 residues. V lost 4 bases and J lost 2; bases outside the gene matches: 11. The CDR3 is CSVGAAGGHGQETQYF. CDR3 DNA: TGCAGCGTTGGAGCGGCGGGGGGGCACGGTCAAGAGACCCAGTACTTC.

CDR3 nucleotides: TGTGCCCCCAGGGACATTAATTCACCCCTCCACTTT. Its translation is CAPRDINSPLHF. The chain is built from TRBV10-3 and TRBJ1-6; a weak D match, TRBD1 (6 bases). This CDR3 has 12 amino acids. Germline V lookup: CDR1 ENHRY, CDR2 SYGVKD. Trimming stripped 11 bases from V and 6 bases from J, with 11 bases between.

The V gene is TRBV3-1, the J gene TRBJ2-1; tentative D call: TRBD2 (6 bases). The CDR3 spans 15 residues. The V end lost 0 bases, the J end lost 7 bases, and 13 bases lay between the germline ends. The germline V gene encodes CDR1 LGHDT and CDR2 YNNKEL (reference sequence). The CDR3 loop reads CASSQDTTSRNEQFF. The CDR3 DNA reads as TGTGCCAGCAGCCAAGATACAACTAGCCGGAATGAGCAGTTCTTC.